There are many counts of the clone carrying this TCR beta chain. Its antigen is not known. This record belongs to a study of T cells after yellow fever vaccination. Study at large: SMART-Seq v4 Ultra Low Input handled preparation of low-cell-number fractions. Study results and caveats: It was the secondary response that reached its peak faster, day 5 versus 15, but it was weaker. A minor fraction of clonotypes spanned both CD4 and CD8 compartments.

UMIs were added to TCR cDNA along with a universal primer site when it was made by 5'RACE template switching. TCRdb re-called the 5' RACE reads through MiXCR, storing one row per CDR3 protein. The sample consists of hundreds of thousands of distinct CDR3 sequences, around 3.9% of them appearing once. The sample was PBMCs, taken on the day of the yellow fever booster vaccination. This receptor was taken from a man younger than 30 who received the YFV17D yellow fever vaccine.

The chain's CDR3 is CASSLLQGAGNEQYF. DNA for the CDR3: TGCGCCAGCAGCCTGCTACAGGGGGCGGGCAACGAGCAGTACTTC. The chain recombines TRBV5-1 with TRBJ2-7; 9 nucleotides align to TRBD1. Germline CDR1 reads SGHRS; CDR2 reads YFSETQ. Trimming took 4 bases from V and 5 from J; bases not matched to a gene: 10. The CDR3 runs to 15 residues.